The clone carrying this TCR beta chain was found many times. These data are taken from a study of blood T cells in healthy people across ages. The CDR3 loop spans 12 amino acids. Trimming removed 6 bases at V and 4 bases at J, with 9 bases between. It was with a sample-barcoded 5' primer and a J-beta primer mix that a second PCR of roughly 7 to 12 cycles was run. TCRdb called the 5' RACE reads again in MiXCR, with one record for every CDR3 protein. The sample includes 650,000 to 1,000,000 distinct CDR3 sequences, around 34% of them seen just once. Sequencing was carried out using blood. The chain uses TRBV12-3 or TRBV12-4 and TRBJ1-2, with D unclear. The TCR originated in a man between 18 and 35 years old in good health. The DNA for the CDR3 is TGTGCCAGCAGCTCGGGAGGCTATGGCTACACCTTC. Translation gives CASSSGGYGYTF.